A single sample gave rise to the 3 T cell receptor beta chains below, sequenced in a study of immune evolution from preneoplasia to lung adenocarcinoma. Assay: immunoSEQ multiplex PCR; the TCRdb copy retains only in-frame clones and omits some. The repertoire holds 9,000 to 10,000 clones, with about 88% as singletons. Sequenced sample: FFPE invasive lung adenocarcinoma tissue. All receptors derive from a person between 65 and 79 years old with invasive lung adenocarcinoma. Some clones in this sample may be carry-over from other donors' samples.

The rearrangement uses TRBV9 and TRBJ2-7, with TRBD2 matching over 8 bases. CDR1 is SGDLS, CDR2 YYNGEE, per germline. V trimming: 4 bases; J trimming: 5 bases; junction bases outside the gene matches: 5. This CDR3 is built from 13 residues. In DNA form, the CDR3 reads TGTGCCAGCAGCTTCGGGAGGGCCAACGAGCAGTACTTC. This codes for CASSFGRANEQYF.

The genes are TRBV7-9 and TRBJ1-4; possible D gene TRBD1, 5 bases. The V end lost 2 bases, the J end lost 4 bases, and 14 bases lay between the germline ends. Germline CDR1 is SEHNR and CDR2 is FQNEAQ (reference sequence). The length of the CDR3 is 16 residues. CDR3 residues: CASSLSGGTGNEKLFF. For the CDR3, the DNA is TGTGCCAGCAGCTTATCTGGGGGAACGGGTAATGAAAAACTGTTTTTT.

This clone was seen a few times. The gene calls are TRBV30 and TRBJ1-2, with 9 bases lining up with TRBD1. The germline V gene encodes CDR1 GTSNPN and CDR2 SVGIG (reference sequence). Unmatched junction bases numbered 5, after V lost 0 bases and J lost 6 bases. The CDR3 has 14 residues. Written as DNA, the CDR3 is TGTGCCTGGAGTGTAGAGGACAGGGGAAATGGCTACACCTTC. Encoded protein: CAWSVEDRGNGYTF.